This T cell receptor beta chain came from a study of blood T cells in healthy people across ages. Findings and limits, study-wide: Because donor CMV status was unknown, expanded clonotype changes were possibly confounded. Age advanced and TCR beta diversity per million T cells fell, roughly linearly. Diversity was estimated from one million T cells, and these estimates were considered underestimates.

Per sample, extraction of total RNA gave at least 5.5 micrograms in every case. A second PCR of roughly 7 to 11 cycles used a sample-barcoded 5' primer and a J-beta primer mix. TCRdb analysed the 5' RACE reads with MiXCR anew, one entry per CDR3 protein. Of more than 700,000 distinct CDR3 sequences detected, about 53% appear once; the ten largest clones hold approximately 40%. As concerns this clonotype: Its target is unknown.

Germline CDR1 and CDR2: SGHTA and FQGTGA. The CDR3 contains 16 residues. With V trimmed by 2 bases and J by 8 bases, 10 bases remained unmatched. V gene TRBV7-3 combines with J gene TRBJ2-1; TRBD2 aligns across 9 bases. Sequenced: blood. The clonotype comes from a man at least 80 years old in good health. The CDR3 reads CASSLLGLARGDEQFF. In nucleotides, the CDR3 is TGTGCCAGCAGCTTACTAGGACTAGCGAGAGGGGATGAGCAGTTCTTC.